This record looks at one T cell receptor (beta chain) sequence and its context. This sample is part of a study of blood T cell repertoires in COVID-19. Overall study context: PBMCs, B-cell-depleted T cells, or T cells provided the cDNA or gDNA that made up the material.

In the authors' methods: Estimation of nucleated cell counts was performed using reference gene primer amplification. Libraries were prepared by immunoSEQ multiplex PCR; TCRdb keeps only in-frame clonotypes and omits some of them. That table gives V, J and clone size, and the DNA gave D and trimming. The top ten hold 6.9% of the sample, which has hundreds of thousands of clones, 88% seen once. This TCR was recovered from a woman in her thirties who had recovered from COVID-19. Sequencing used peripheral blood.

This CDR3 is CASSEDRDRGHEQYF. The CDR3 DNA is TGTGCCAGCAGTGAAGACCGGGACAGGGGCCACGAGCAGTACTTC. V usage is TRBV2 and J usage is TRBJ2-7; 10 nucleotides match TRBD1. Trimming removed 1 base from V and 5 bases from J; junction bases left unmatched: 5. Germline loops: CDR1 SNHLY, CDR2 FYNNEI. The CDR3 consists of 15 residues.